This paragraph reports one T cell receptor beta chain. What it binds is unknown. The study ran its PCR with 60 Vbeta and 13 Jbeta primers. Original processing methods: In a later analysis, around 12 million of 65 million to 80 million unique beta chains occurred in at least two donors. TCRdb keeps only in-frame clones here, not all; method: immunoSEQ multiplex PCR. V, J and clone size are those of that table, while D and trimming were read from the DNA. This sample yields 250,000 to 350,000 clones, of which 70% to 90% are seen a single time; roughly 4% belongs to the top ten. These data originate in a study of cytomegalovirus exposure and HLA in healthy donors. Study-level findings and limits: Rates of TCR association differed by HLA locus in a later analysis, with DRB1 highest and HLA-C lowest. TCR beta V- and J-gene trimming, according to a later analysis, was linked to a missense DCLRE1C variant.

In germline, CDR1 is SGHAT, CDR2 FQDESV (reference sequence). The length of the CDR3 is 13 residues. V lost 8 bases to trimming and J lost 3 bases, with 13 bases between them. The TCR originated in a man aged 35 to 55 in good health and CMV-seropositive. V usage is TRBV11-1 and J usage is TRBJ1-1; D is possibly TRBD1 (5 bases). The sample consisted of PBMCs. CDR3: CASSNFRDTEAFF. The CDR3 DNA sequence: TGTGCCAGCTCGAATTTCAGGGACACTGAAGCTTTCTTT.